The source of this T cell receptor (beta chain) is a study of cytomegalovirus exposure and HLA in healthy donors. Study-wide context: Of several hundred genotyped donors, approximately 80% clustered with self-reported Caucasian donors. Points from the study as a whole: An assumption of roughly uniform sequencing depth across donors underlay the presence/absence analyses. The study found most TCR sequences rare, yet found some public TCRs in many donors.

Primers included in the PCR were 60 Vbeta and 13 Jbeta primers. The method was immunoSEQ multiplex PCR; TCRdb's version includes in-frame clones alone and lacks a portion of them. The table has 80,000 or so clones, roughly 9.1% seen once. The CDR3 is made up of 15 amino acids. V lost 5 bases and J lost 0, with 13 bases in between. CDR1 is SGHVS, CDR2 FNYEAQ, per germline. This clone was observed a few times. Its cognate antigen is unknown. Healthy bone marrow donors made up the donors. This receptor was identified in a man in his 60s in good health and CMV-seropositive. The chain couples TRBV7-6 to TRBJ2-5, with D possibly matching TRBD2 (6 bases). The sequenced sample was PBMCs. The CDR3 coding sequence is TGTGCCAGCAGCCGGGGACTGTCGTACCAAGAGACCCAGTACTTC. Translating it yields CASSRGLSYQETQYF.